These 3 T cell receptor beta chains share one sample of origin, sequenced in a study of human T cells and chemical hapten exposure. Indicated time point: pre-sensitization, week 0. Specified treatment: therapeutic diphenylcyclopropenone sensitization with weekly scalp DPC. TCRdb re-called the RACE reads through MiXCR, storing one row per CDR3 protein. The table records over 300,000 distinct CDR3 sequences, 5.1% of them present only once. The sample consisted of whole blood, taken in connection with sensitization to the hapten diphenylcyclopropenone (DPC). Receptor source: a woman aged 50 to 60 with alopecia areata. Some clones in this sample may be carry-over from other donors' samples.

The chain couples TRBV7-2 to TRBJ1-2, with a weak D call TRBD1 (6 bases). The germline CDR1 and CDR2 sequences are SGHTA and FQGNSA. The germline V and J ends were trimmed by 7 bases and 8 bases, with 23 bases remaining between them. This CDR3 region has 15 residues. CDR3 loop: CASTSPVPPQGGYTF. The DNA of the CDR3 is TGTGCCAGCACCTCCCCGGTCCCGCCCCAGGGGGGCTACACCTTC.

This clonotype was counted many times. V is TRBV6-2 or TRBV6-3 and J is TRBJ2-1; no clear D gene. Germline V gives CDR1 MNHEY, CDR2 SVGEGT. V gave up 6 bases and J gave up 9 bases, with 12 bases separating them. The CDR3 extends over 12 amino acids. The DNA of the CDR3 is TGTGCCAGCAGCGCAGATGTTAGTGAGCAGTTCTTC. Residues: CASSADVSEQFF.

This clonotype was detected many times. The chain employs TRBV6-2 or TRBV6-3 and TRBJ1-5, with 7 bases that match TRBD1. The V gene's germline CDR1 is MNHEY and CDR2 SVGEGT. The CDR3 is 17 residues long. Trimming removed 6 bases from V and 0 bases from J; junction bases left unmatched: 11. CDR3 sequence: CASSPTIGQASNQPQHF. CDR3 DNA: TGTGCCAGCAGCCCAACTATCGGACAGGCTAGCAATCAGCCCCAGCATTTT.